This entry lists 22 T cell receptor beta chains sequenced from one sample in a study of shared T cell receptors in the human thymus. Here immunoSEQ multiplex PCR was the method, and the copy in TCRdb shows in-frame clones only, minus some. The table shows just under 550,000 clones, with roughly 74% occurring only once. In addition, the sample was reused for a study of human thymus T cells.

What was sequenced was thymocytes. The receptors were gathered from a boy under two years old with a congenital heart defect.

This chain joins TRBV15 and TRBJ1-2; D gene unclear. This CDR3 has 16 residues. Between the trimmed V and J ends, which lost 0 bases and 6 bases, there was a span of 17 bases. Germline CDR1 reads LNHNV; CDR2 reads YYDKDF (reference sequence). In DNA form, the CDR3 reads TGTGCCACCAGCAGAGATTGGACTAGTGACCCCGATGGCTACACCTTC. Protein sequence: CATSRDWTSDPDGYTF.

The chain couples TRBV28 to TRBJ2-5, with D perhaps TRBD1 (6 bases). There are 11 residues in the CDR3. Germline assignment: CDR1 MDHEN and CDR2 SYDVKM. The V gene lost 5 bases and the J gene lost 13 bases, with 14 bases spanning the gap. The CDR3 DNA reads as TGTGCCAGCAGTAGGGACATTAGCCTGTACTTC. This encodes CASSRDISLYF. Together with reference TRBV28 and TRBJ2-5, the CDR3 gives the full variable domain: DVKVTQSSRYLVKRTGEKVFLECVQDMDHENMFWYRQDPGLGLRLIYFSYDVKMKEKGDIPEGYSVSREKKERFSLILESASTNQTSMYLCASSRDISLYFGPGTRLLVL.

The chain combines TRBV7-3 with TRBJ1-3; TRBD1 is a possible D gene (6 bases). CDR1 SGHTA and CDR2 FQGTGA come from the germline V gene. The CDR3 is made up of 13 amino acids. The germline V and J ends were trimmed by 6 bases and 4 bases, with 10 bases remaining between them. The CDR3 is CASSKGVGNTIYF. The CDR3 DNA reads TGTGCCAGCAGTAAGGGGGTCGGAAACACCATATATTTT.

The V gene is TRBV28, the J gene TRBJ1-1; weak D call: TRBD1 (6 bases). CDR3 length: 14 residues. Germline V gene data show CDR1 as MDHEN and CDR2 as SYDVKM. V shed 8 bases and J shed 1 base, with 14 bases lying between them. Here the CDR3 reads CASAGGVENTEAFF. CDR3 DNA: TGTGCCAGCGCGGGGGGCGTGGAGAACACTGAAGCTTTCTTT.

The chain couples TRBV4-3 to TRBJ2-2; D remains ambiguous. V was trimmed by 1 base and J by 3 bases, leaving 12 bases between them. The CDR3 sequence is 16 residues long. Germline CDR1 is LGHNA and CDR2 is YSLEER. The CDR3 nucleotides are TGCGCCAGCAGCCAAGGCCGTAGAGAAGACACCGGGGAGCTGTTTTTT. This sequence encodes CASSQGRREDTGELFF.

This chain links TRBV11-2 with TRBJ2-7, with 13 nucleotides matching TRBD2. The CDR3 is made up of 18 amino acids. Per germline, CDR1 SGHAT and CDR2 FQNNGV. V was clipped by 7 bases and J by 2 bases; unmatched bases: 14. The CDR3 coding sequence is TGTGCCAGCACCATCCAACCCCCCACTAGCGGGAGGGCCTACGAGCAGTACTTC. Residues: CASTIQPPTSGRAYEQYF. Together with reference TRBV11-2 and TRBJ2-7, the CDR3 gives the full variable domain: EAGVAQSPRYKIIEKRQSVAFWCNPISGHATLYWYQQILGQGPKLLIQFQNNGVVDDSQLPKDRFSAERLKGVDSTLKIQPAKLEDSAVYLCASTIQPPTSGRAYEQYFGPGTRLTVT.

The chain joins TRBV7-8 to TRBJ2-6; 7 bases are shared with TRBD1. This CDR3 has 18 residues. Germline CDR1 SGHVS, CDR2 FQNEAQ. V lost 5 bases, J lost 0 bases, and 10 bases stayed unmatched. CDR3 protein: CASSGLGTVVSGANVLTF. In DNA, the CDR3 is TGTGCCAGCAGCGGGCTCGGGACAGTGGTCTCTGGGGCCAACGTCCTGACTTTC.

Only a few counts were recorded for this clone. The CDR3 DNA follows: TGTGCCAGCAGCGGCCCGTCGTCGGGGATCTATGGCTACACCTTC. Translated, it gives CASSGPSSGIYGYTF. The genes are TRBV5-8 and TRBJ1-2; D is ambiguous. This CDR3 is built from 15 residues. V lost 4 bases, J lost 4 bases, and 17 bases lay in between. Germline values: CDR1 SGHTS, CDR2 YDEGEE.

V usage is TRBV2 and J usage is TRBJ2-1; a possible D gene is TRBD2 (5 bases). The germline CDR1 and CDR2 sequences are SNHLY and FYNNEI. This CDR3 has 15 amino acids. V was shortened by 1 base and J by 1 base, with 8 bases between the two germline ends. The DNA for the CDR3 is TGTGCCAGCAGTGAAGTAGGGAGATCCTACAATGAGCAGTTCTTC. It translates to CASSEVGRSYNEQFF.

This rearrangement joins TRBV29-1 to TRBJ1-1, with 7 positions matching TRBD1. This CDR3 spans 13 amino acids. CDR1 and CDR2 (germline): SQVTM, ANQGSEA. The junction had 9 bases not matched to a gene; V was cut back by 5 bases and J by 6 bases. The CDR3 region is CSVSRGRGAEAFF. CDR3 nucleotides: TGCAGCGTTTCGAGGGGGCGCGGAGCTGAAGCTTTCTTT.

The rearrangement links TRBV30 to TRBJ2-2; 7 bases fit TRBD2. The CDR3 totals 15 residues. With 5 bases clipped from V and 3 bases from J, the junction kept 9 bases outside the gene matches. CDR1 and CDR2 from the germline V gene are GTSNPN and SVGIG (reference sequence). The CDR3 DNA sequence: TGTGCCTGGGGGGACCGACTAGCCGACACCGGGGAGCTGTTTTTT. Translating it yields CAWGDRLADTGELFF.

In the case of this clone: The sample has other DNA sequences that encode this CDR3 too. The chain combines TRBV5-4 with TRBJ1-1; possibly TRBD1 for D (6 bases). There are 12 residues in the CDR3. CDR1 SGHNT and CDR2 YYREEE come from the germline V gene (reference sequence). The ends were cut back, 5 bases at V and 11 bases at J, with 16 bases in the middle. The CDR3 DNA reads TGTGCCAGCAGATCTGGACAGCTTGAGGCTTTCTTT. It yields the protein CASRSGQLEAFF.

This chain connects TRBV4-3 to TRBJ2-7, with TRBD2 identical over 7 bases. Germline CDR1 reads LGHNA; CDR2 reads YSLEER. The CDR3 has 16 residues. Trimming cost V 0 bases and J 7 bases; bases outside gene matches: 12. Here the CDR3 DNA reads TGCGCCAGCAGCCAAGAGGGAGGGCCCTGGTATCGGGAGCAGTACTTC. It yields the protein CASSQEGGPWYREQYF.

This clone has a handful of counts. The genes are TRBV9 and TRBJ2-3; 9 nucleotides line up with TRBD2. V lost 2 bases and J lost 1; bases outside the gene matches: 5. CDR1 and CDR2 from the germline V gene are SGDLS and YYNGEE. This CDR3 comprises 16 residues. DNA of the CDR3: TGTGCCAGCAGCGTGAGCGGGAGGAAGGGCACAGATACGCAGTATTTT. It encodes CASSVSGRKGTDTQYF.

CDR3 DNA: TGTGCCATCCCGACTAGCGGGAGGCCCTACGAGCAGTACTTC. This sequence encodes CAIPTSGRPYEQYF. V gene TRBV19 combines with J gene TRBJ2-7; 13 positions agree with TRBD2. The CDR3 is 14 residues long. Germline CDR1 is LNHDA and CDR2 is SQIVND (reference sequence). The J segment lost 2 bases and the V segment lost 10 bases, leaving 5 bases of the junction unmatched.

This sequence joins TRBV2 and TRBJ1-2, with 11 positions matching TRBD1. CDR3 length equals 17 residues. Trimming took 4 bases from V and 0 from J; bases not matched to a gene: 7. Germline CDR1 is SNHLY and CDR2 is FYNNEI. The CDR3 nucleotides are TGTGCCAGCAGTGCCCGGGACAGGGGGAGGGCTAACTATGGCTACACCTTC. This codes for CASSARDRGRANYGYTF.

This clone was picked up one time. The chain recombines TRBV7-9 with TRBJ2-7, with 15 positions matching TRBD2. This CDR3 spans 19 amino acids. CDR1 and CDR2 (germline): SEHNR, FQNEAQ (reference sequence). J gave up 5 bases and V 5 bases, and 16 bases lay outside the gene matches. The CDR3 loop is CASSPPRGLAGGLGHEQYF. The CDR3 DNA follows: TGTGCCAGCAGCCCCCCCCGGGGACTAGCGGGAGGCCTCGGCCACGAGCAGTACTTC. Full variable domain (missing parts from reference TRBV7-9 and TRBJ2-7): DTGVSQNPRHKITKRGQNVTFRCDPISEHNRLYWYRQTLGQGPEFLTYFQNEAQLEKSRLLSDRFSAERPKGSFSTLEIQRTEQGDSAMYLCASSPPRGLAGGLGHEQYFGPGTRLTVT.

The CDR3 protein is CSVVEQGRADTQYF. CDR3 in DNA: TGCAGCGTTGTGGAGCAGGGGCGGGCAGATACGCAGTATTTT. The J gene is TRBJ2-3, the V gene TRBV29-1; D possibly corresponds to TRBD1 (6 bases). This CDR3 has 14 amino acids. CDR1 and CDR2 from the germline V gene are SQVTM and ANQGSEA. The V and J ends lost 4 bases and 4 bases respectively, with 15 bases between them.

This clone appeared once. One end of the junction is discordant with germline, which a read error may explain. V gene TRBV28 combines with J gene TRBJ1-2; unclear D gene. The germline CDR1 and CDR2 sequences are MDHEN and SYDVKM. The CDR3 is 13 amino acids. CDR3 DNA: TGTGCCGGCAGTCTCAACAGTCTTCGGGGCTACACCTTC. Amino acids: CAGSLNSLRGYTF.

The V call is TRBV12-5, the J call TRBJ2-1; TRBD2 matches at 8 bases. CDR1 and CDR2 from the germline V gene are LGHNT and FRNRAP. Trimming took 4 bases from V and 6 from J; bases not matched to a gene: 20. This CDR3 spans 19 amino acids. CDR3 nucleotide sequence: TGTGCTAGTGGTTCACCCCCGCCTTGGGCGGGAGGAGTCGTCAATGAGCAGTTCTTC. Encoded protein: CASGSPPPWAGGVVNEQFF.

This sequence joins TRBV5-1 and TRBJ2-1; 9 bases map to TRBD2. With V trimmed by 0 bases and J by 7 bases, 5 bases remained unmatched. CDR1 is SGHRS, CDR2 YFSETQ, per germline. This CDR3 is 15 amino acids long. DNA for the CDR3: TGCGCCAGCAGCTTGGTCCAGCGGGAGGTAAATGAGCAGTTCTTC. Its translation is CASSLVQREVNEQFF.

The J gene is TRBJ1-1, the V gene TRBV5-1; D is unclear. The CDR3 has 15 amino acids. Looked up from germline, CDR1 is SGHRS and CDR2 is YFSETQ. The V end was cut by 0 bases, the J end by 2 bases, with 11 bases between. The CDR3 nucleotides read TGCGCCAGCAGCTTGGAGGCCACAGTTAACACTGAAGCTTTCTTT. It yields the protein CASSLEATVNTEAFF.